A selection of T cell receptor beta chains follows, all from one sample in a study of T cells in Graves' hyperthyroidism and ophthalmopathy. TCRdb reprocessed the multiplex PCR reads via MiXCR and lists one record per CDR3 protein. The table records some 620,000 distinct CDR3 sequences, around 15% of them present only once. Sequencing was done on a sample of blood. All receptors derive from a young woman with Graves' hyperthyroidism. CDR3s include the opening cysteine and the closing phenylalanine or tryptophan.

V: TRBV9
J: TRBJ1-6
CDR3: CASSGRRGSYNSPLHF

V: TRBV7-6
J: TRBJ2-7
CDR3: CASSSPSPPYEQYF

V: TRBV19
J: TRBJ1-2
CDR3: CASSMGTTGCTF

V: TRBV5-6
J: TRBJ2-5
CDR3: CASSLDGTSIETQYF

V: TRBV5-1
J: TRBJ1-1
CDR3: CASSFDGWNTEAFF

V: TRBV12-5
J: TRBJ1-2
CDR3: CASSLTGGHGYTF

V: TRBV6-2/TRBV6-3
J: TRBJ1-1
CDR3: CASSRKTEAFF

V: TRBV5-4
J: TRBJ2-1
CDR3: CASSLKVGNNEQFF

V: TRBV20-1
J: TRBJ2-7
CDR3: CSARVTGTYEQYF

V: TRBV27
J: TRBJ2-1
CDR3: CASSSRDRNEQFF

V: TRBV14
J: TRBJ1-3
CDR3: CASSQAGIANTIYF

V: TRBV7-9
J: TRBJ2-7
CDR3: CASNKLGYEQYF

V: TRBV20-1
J: TRBJ2-5
CDR3: CSAPTHRGSSQETQYF

V: TRBV6-2/TRBV6-3
J: TRBJ2-1
CDR3: CASSPGTGGNNEQFF

V: TRBV27
J: TRBJ2-5
CDR3: CASSFRAGSETQYF

V: TRBV7-8
J: TRBJ2-2
CDR3: CASSPDRGPVGELFF

V: TRBV11-2
J: TRBJ2-7
CDR3: CASSLTVRGNWEQYF

V: TRBV5-1
J: TRBJ2-1
CDR3: CASSSGLAGRGEQFF

V: TRBV3-1
J: TRBJ2-2
CDR3: CASSRLAGVRELFF

V: TRBV2
J: TRBJ2-7
CDR3: CASSALTTGSEQYF

V: TRBV2
J: TRBJ2-7
CDR3: CASRYRVVRNEQYF

V: TRBV4-1
J: TRBJ2-7
CDR3: CASSHPRRLAGGASYEQYF

V: TRBV7-3
J: TRBJ2-7
CDR3: CASSQQQGGYEQYF

V: TRBV28
J: TRBJ1-5
CDR3: CASSFLTGASNQPQHF

V: TRBV9
J: TRBJ2-2
CDR3: CASRNTGELFF

V: TRBV5-6
J: TRBJ1-1
CDR3: CASSGRVGGGTEAFF

V: TRBV28
J: TRBJ2-1
CDR3: CASSLFQTSYNEQFF